Below are 9 T cell receptor beta chains sequenced from a single sample in a study of T-cell memory formation after mild COVID-19. Using its own MiXCR run on the 5' RACE reads, TCRdb lists one record per CDR3 protein. The profile shows 470,000 or so distinct CDR3 sequences, 18% of them singletons. Material: PBMCs or a T cell subset sorted from them (not recorded which). These receptors originate from an adult woman who had mild COVID-19 (a few samples of this study predate the infection). Cell type and time point are not known.

This clonotype was detected only a few times. This chain links TRBV20-1 with TRBJ2-1; the match to TRBD2 covers 8 bases. V shed 5 bases and J 3 bases; nucleotides not matched to a gene: 6. The CDR3 runs to 14 residues. CDR1 is DFQATT and CDR2 is SNEGSKA in the germline V gene (reference sequence). The CDR3 DNA reads TGCAGTGCTGCTCTGGCGGGAGGCTACAATGAGCAGTTCTTC. The encoded protein is CSAALAGGYNEQFF.

The chain couples TRBV12-3 or TRBV12-4 to TRBJ2-5; a possible D gene is TRBD2 (6 bases). Trimming took off 6 bases at V and 1 base at J, with 12 bases between the two ends. The CDR3 is made up of 14 amino acids. The CDR3 coding sequence is TGTGCCAGCAGCCACGGGGAGGTCCAAGAGACCCAGTACTTC. Translated, it gives CASSHGEVQETQYF.

This clonotype was counted between two and nine times. The chain joins TRBV29-1 to TRBJ2-1; a possible D gene is TRBD2 (6 bases). CDR1 and CDR2 (germline): SQVTM, ANQGSEA. Trimming took 4 bases from V and 3 from J, leaving 10 bases between them. CDR3 size: 13 residues. The CDR3 DNA sequence: TGCAGCGTTGTTAGCGGAGACTACAATGAGCAGTTCTTC. Translation: CSVVSGDYNEQFF.

V usage is TRBV5-1 and J usage is TRBJ2-7; TRBD1 aligns across 8 bases. Germline loops: CDR1 SGHRS, CDR2 YFSETQ. The CDR3 is 13 residues long. The V segment lost 4 bases and the J segment 2 bases; nucleotides outside the gene matches: 2. This CDR3 reads CASSTTGAYEQYF. DNA for the CDR3: TGCGCCAGCAGCACGACAGGGGCCTACGAGCAGTACTTC.

This clonotype came up once. This CDR3 is CASSAARETQYF. The CDR3 DNA is TGCGCCAGCAGCGCGGCCCGAGAGACCCAGTACTTC. The chain couples TRBV5-1 to TRBJ2-5; D unresolved. Trimming removed 4 bases at V and 4 bases at J, with 8 bases between. Germline V gives CDR1 SGHRS, CDR2 YFSETQ. The CDR3 totals 12 residues.

This chain links TRBV24-1 with TRBJ2-3, with 11 bases identical to TRBD1. The CDR3 has 16 amino acids. Trimming cost V 4 bases and J 4 bases; bases outside gene matches: 6. The germline V gene has CDR1 KGHDR and CDR2 SFDVKD. The CDR3 nucleotides read TGTGCCACCAGTGACGCTCCGGGACAGGGGGCAGATACGCAGTATTTT. Translation: CATSDAPGQGADTQYF.

This clonotype has just a few counts. The genes are TRBV6-5 and TRBJ2-3; no reliable D call. Germline lookup yields CDR1 MNHEY and CDR2 SVGAGI. This CDR3 spans 13 amino acids. V lost 2 bases, J lost 2 bases, and 5 bases lay in between. The CDR3 region is CASSYRSTDTQYF. The CDR3 bases are TGTGCCAGCAGTTACCGATCCACAGATACGCAGTATTTT.

The CDR3 loop reads CASSVGRTPSYEQYF. Written as DNA, the CDR3 is TGTGCCAGCAGCGTAGGGAGGACCCCCTCCTACGAGCAGTACTTC. The chain combines TRBV9 with TRBJ2-7; D is possibly TRBD2 (5 bases). Trimming removed 0 bases at V and 0 bases at J, with 10 bases between. The CDR3 loop spans 15 amino acids. Germline CDR1 is SGDLS and CDR2 is YYNGEE.

The chain recombines TRBV7-3 with TRBJ2-3; possibly TRBD2 for D (7 bases). Trimming took off 5 bases at V and 2 bases at J, with 17 bases between the two ends. The germline CDR1 and CDR2 sequences are SGHTA and FQGTGA. CDR3 length: 16 amino acids. The CDR3 region is CASSRRGGQPTDTQYF. DNA for the CDR3: TGTGCCAGCAGCCGCCGCGGGGGCCAACCCACAGATACGCAGTATTTT.